One sample yielded the 14 T cell receptor beta chains listed below, sequenced in a study of CD8 T cells in Susac syndrome. The RNA input was 0.5 to 1 ug, and it was reverse transcribed with random hexamers. TCRdb fed the immunoSEQ multiplex PCR reads into MiXCR, producing one record per CDR3 protein. The repertoire holds some 240,000 distinct CDR3 sequences, 90% to 96% seen once, with under 0.12% in the top ten. The sequenced material came from CD4+ T cells from PBMCs. These receptor sequences come from a human donor with Susac syndrome.

The gene calls are TRBV20-1 and TRBJ2-1; 9 nucleotides align to TRBD2. There are 15 residues in the CDR3. The ends lost 2 bases at V and 5 bases at J; junction bases unmatched: 7. Germline V gives CDR1 DFQATT, CDR2 SNEGSKA (reference sequence). The CDR3 nucleotides are TGCAGTGCTAGACCCGGGACTAGCACGAACAATGAGCAGTTCTTC. Protein: CSARPGTSTNNEQFF.

The rearrangement uses TRBV4-2 and TRBJ2-5; the match to TRBD2 covers 11 bases. This CDR3 spans 17 amino acids. V gave up 2 bases and J gave up 2 bases; unmatched junction bases: 7. Germline V gene lookup returns CDR1 LGHNA and CDR2 YNFKEQ. The CDR3 reads CASSQYIAGGIQETQYF. In DNA form, the CDR3 reads TGTGCCAGCAGCCAATACATAGCGGGAGGGATACAAGAGACCCAGTACTTC.

This sequence joins TRBV5-1 and TRBJ2-3; weak D call: TRBD1 (6 bases). V gave up 7 bases and J gave up 3 bases, with 15 bases separating them. This CDR3 contains 14 residues. Germline assignment: CDR1 SGHRS and CDR2 YFSETQ. The CDR3 region has the DNA TGCGCCAGCGAGGCAGGGGTCTATACAGATACGCAGTATTTT. Translation: CASEAGVYTDTQYF.

This chain uses TRBV20-1 with TRBJ2-5, with 9 bases that match TRBD2. V shed 3 bases and J 1 base; nucleotides not matched to a gene: 3. Germline assignment: CDR1 DFQATT and CDR2 SNEGSKA (reference sequence). The CDR3 is made up of 14 amino acids. CDR3 DNA: TGCAGTGCTAGCCTACTAGCGGGCCAAGAGACCCAGTACTTC. This translates into CSASLLAGQETQYF.

The rearrangement joins TRBV4-1 to TRBJ2-1, with D possibly being TRBD2 (5 bases). The CDR3 sequence is 16 residues long. V was trimmed by 1 base and J by 5 bases, leaving 15 bases between them. The germline CDR1 and CDR2 sequences are MGHRA and YSYEKL. For the CDR3, the DNA is TGCGCCAGCAGCCAAGTTCCTCCCGGGATCAACAATGAGCAGTTCTTC. It translates to CASSQVPPGINNEQFF.

This rearrangement joins TRBV28 to TRBJ2-3; D not resolved. CDR1 and CDR2 (germline): MDHEN, SYDVKM. The CDR3 runs to 14 residues. V lost 4 bases and J lost 2, with 10 bases in between. The CDR3: CASSSGTYTDTQYF. The CDR3 DNA is TGTGCCAGCAGTTCCGGCACTTACACAGATACGCAGTATTTT.

The chain uses TRBV30 and TRBJ2-2, with D hard to call. Germline V gene lookup returns CDR1 GTSNPN and CDR2 SVGIG (reference sequence). The CDR3 loop spans 14 amino acids. Trimming took 4 bases from V and 2 from J, leaving 11 bases between them. The CDR3 DNA reads as TGTGCCTGGACGAAGCGCTCAAACACCGGGGAGCTGTTTTTT. It encodes CAWTKRSNTGELFF.

The chain is built from TRBV24-1 and TRBJ2-7, with D perhaps TRBD2 (6 bases). Trimming took off 3 bases at V and 1 base at J, with 6 bases between the two ends. Germline V gene data show CDR1 as KGHDR and CDR2 as SFDVKD. CDR3 length: 13 amino acids. The CDR3 sequence is CATSDRGSYEQYF. CDR3 nucleotides: TGTGCCACCAGTGATCGGGGGTCCTACGAGCAGTACTTC.

The V and J genes are TRBV11-2 and TRBJ1-1; D uncertain. Per the germline V gene, CDR1 is SGHAT and CDR2 is FQNNGV. Deletions cut 3 bases from V and 5 bases from J, with 7 bases between. CDR3 length equals 12 residues. The CDR3 DNA reads TGTGCCAGCAGCTTCAGTTGGACTGAAGCTTTCTTT. Protein: CASSFSWTEAFF.

The rearrangement links TRBV20-1 to TRBJ2-7; TRBD2 aligns across 11 bases. Germline V lookup: CDR1 DFQATT, CDR2 SNEGSKA (reference sequence). The CDR3 extends over 19 amino acids. V lost 1 base and J lost 7; bases outside the gene matches: 21. The CDR3 DNA is TGCAGTGCTAGAGCCACGGCGGGACTAGCGGTACTAGAGAGGCGAGAGCAGTACTTC. It translates to CSARATAGLAVLERREQYF.

J is TRBJ2-7 and V is TRBV4-1, with TRBD2 as a possible D gene (5 bases). CDR3 length equals 14 residues. CDR1 is MGHRA and CDR2 is YSYEKL in the germline V gene. V shed 8 bases and J shed 5 bases, with 19 bases lying between them. Here the CDR3 DNA reads TGCGCCAGCGGCGAATCGGGCGGGTCCCACGAGCAGTACTTC. This codes for CASGESGGSHEQYF.

The rearrangement links TRBV14 to TRBJ2-5; TRBD1 agrees at 7 bases. The junction had 6 bases not matched to a gene; V was cut back by 1 base and J by 7 bases. Per germline, CDR1 SGHDN and CDR2 FVKESK. CDR3 length: 14 residues. Here the CDR3 reads CASSQGQGPLTQYF. The CDR3 coding sequence is TGTGCCAGCAGCCAAGGACAGGGCCCGCTGACCCAGTACTTC. Supplemented by reference TRBV14 and TRBJ2-5, the full variable domain reads EAGVTQFPSHSVIEKGQTVTLRCDPISGHDNLYWYRRVMGKEIKFLLHFVKESKQDESGMPNNRFLAERTGGTYSTLKVQPAELEDSGVYFCASSQGQGPLTQYFGPGTRLLVL.

This clonotype appeared a few times. The CDR3 region is CASSPGGVGETQYF. CDR3 nucleotide sequence: TGTGCCAGCAGCCCTGGCGGCGTAGGAGAGACCCAGTACTTC. The V gene is TRBV7-9, the J gene TRBJ2-5; no definite D call. The CDR3 extends over 14 amino acids. V was shortened by 5 bases and J by 4 bases, with 14 bases between the two germline ends. The germline CDR1 and CDR2 sequences are SEHNR and FQNEAQ (reference sequence).

The V and J genes are TRBV29-1 and TRBJ2-5; 7 bases line up with TRBD1. Germline V gives CDR1 SQVTM, CDR2 ANQGSEA. Losses at the gene ends were 4 bases for V and 5 bases for J; bases not matched to a gene: 10. The CDR3 runs to 14 residues. CDR3 DNA: TGCAGCGTTGGGACGGTGGGCAGGGGGGAGACCCAGTACTTC. The encoded protein is CSVGTVGRGETQYF.